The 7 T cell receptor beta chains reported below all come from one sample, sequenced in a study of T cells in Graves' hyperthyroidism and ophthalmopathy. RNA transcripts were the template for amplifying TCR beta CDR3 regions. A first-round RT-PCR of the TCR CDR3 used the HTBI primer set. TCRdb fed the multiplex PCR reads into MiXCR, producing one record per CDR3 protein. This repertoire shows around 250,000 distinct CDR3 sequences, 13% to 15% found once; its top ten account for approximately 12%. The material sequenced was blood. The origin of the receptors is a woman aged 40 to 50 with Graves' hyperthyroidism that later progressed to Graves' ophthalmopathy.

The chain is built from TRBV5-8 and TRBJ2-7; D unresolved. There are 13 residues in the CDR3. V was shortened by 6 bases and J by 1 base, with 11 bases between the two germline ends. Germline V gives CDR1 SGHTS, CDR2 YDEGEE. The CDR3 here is CASTLSQSYEQYF. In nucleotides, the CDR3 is TGTGCCAGCACCCTTAGTCAGTCCTACGAGCAGTACTTC.

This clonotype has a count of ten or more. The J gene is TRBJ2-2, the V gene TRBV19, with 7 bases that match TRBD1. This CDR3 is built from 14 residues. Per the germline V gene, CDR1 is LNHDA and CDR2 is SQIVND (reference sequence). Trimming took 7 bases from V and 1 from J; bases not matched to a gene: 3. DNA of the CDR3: TGTGCCAGTAAGAGGGACAGGAACACCGGGGAGCTGTTTTTT. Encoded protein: CASKRDRNTGELFF.

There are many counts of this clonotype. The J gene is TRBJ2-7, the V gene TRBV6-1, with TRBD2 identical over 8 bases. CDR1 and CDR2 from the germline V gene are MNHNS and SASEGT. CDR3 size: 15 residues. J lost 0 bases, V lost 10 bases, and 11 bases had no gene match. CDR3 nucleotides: TGTGCCACCTCGAGGCTAGCGGGCGGCTCCTACGAGCAGTACTTC. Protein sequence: CATSRLAGGSYEQYF.

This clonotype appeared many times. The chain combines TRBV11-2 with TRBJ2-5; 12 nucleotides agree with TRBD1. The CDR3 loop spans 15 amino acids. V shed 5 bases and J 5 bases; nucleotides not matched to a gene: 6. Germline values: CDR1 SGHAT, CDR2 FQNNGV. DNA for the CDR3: TGTGCCAGCAGCCTGGGGACAGGGGGCGTCGAGACCCAGTACTTC. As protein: CASSLGTGGVETQYF.

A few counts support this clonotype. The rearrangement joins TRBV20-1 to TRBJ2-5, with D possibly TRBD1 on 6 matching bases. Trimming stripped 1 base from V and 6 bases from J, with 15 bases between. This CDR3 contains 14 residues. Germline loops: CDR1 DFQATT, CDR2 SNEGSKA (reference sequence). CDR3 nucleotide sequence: TGCAGTGCTAGAGTCCCCAGGGGCCCTAAGACCCAGTACTTC. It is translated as CSARVPRGPKTQYF.

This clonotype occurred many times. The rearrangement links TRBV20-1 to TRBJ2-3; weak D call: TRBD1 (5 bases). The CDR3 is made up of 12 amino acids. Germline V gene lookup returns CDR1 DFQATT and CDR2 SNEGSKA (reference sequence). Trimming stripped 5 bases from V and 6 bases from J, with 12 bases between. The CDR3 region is CSAGPRADTQYF. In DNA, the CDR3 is TGCAGTGCTGGACCCAGGGCGGATACGCAGTATTTT.

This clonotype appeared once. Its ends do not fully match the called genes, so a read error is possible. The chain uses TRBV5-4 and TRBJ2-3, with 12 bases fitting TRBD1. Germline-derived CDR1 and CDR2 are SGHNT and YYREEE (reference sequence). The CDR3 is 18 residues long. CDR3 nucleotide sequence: TGTGCCTGCAGCGTGACGGGACAGGGGGCGCGGGGCACAGATACGCAGTATTTT. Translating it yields CACSVTGQGARGTDTQYF.